What follows is one TCR beta chain and its context. No antigen is known for it. The sample is drawn from a study of regulatory T cells in long-lasting Graves disease. Study-level results: Accuracy might have suffered from few samples. The researchers studied only peripheral blood, not thyroid tissue.

The sample's time point: persistent/refractory GD, antithyroid drugs over 5 years with positive TRAb. The TCR library was made from RNA extracted from PBMCs. A blood draw put about 9 milliliters of peripheral blood into EDTA tubes. Through Arm-PCR of CDR3 regions and iRepertoire HTBI primers, TCR beta libraries were built. TCRdb fed the multiplex PCR reads into MiXCR, producing one record per CDR3 protein. The profile shows over 300,000 distinct CDR3 sequences, roughly 21% of them singletons. The sample consisted of peripheral blood mononuclear cells (PBMCs), taken when the disease was refractory, from a patient treated with antithyroid drugs. The sequence came from a female donor with Graves disease.

This CDR3 is CASSVAPPGLAVTTGELFF. The CDR3 nucleotides read TGTGCCAGCAGCGTAGCTCCTCCGGGACTAGCGGTAACCACCGGGGAGCTGTTTTTT. The chain recombines TRBV9 with TRBJ2-2, with TRBD2 matching 11 bases. Germline CDR1 reads SGDLS; CDR2 reads YYNGEE. Trimming at V came to 0 bases and at J to 4 bases, leaving 11 bases not matched to a gene. The CDR3 contains 19 residues.